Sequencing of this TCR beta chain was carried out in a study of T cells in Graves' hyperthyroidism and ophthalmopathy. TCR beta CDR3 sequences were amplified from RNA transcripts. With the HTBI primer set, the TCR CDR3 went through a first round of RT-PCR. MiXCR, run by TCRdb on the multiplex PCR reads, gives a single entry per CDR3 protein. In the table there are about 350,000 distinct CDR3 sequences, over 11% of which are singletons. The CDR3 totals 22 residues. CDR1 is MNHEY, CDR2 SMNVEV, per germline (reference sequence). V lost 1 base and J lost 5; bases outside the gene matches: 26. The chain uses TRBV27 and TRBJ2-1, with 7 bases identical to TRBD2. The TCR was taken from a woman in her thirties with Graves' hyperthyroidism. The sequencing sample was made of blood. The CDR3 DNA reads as TGTGCCAGCAGTTTATGGGTGGGCGGGGGTGCGGGAGATCGGGGGTTGGACAATGAGCAGTTCTTC. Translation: CASSLWVGGGAGDRGLDNEQFF.